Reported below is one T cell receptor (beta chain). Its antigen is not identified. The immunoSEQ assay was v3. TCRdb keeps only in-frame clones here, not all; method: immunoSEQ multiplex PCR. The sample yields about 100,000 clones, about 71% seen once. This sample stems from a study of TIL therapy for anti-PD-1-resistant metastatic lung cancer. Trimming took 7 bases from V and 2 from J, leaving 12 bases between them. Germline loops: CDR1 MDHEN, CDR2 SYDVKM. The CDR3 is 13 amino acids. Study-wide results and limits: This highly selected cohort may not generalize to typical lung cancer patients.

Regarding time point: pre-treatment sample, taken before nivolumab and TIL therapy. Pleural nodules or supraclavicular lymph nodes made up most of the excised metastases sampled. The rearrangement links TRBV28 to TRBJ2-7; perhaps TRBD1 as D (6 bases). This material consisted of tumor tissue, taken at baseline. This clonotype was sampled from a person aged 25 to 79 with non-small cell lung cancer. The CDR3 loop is CASTRDKAYEQYF. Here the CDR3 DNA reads TGTGCCAGCACCAGGGACAAAGCCTACGAGCAGTACTTC. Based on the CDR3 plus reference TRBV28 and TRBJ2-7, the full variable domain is DVKVTQSSRYLVKRTGEKVFLECVQDMDHENMFWYRQDPGLGLRLIYFSYDVKMKEKGDIPEGYSVSREKKERFSLILESASTNQTSMYLCASTRDKAYEQYFGPGTRLTVT.